The 19 T cell receptor beta chains reported below all come from one sample, sequenced in a study of blood T cells in healthy people across ages. Primers used in a second PCR of about 7 to 12 cycles were a sample-barcoded 5' primer and a J-beta primer mix. In TCRdb, the 5' RACE reads were re-called with MiXCR into one record per CDR3 protein. The table lists 700,000 to 900,000 distinct CDR3 sequences, about 55% of them singletons. Sequencing was carried out using blood. These TCRs come from a man older than 75 in good health.

V usage is TRBV7-2 and J usage is TRBJ2-5, with D tentatively TRBD2 (6 bases). With the DNA end fitting TRBJ2-1 better, the J assignment may be wrong. Germline CDR1 reads SGHTA; CDR2 reads FQGNSA. This CDR3 is built from 16 residues. CDR3 coding DNA: TGTGCCAGCAGCTTAGCGCATGCGGACTACCAAGAGACCCAGTTCTTC. Amino acid sequence: CASSLAHADYQETQFF.

The chain uses TRBV4-1 and TRBJ2-7; D uncertain. Germline V gene data show CDR1 as MGHRA and CDR2 as YSYEKL. This CDR3 has 15 residues. Deletions cut 4 bases from V and 6 bases from J, with 19 bases between. The CDR3 bases are TGCGCCAGCAGCCCCCGTGGATATAGGCTCAGCGAGCAGTACTTC. As protein: CASSPRGYRLSEQYF.

The chain carries TRBV20-1 and TRBJ2-3, with 9 positions matching TRBD2. The V gene end was trimmed by 5 bases and the J gene end by 4 bases; junction bases not matched to a gene: 7. This CDR3 region has 14 residues. Per germline, CDR1 DFQATT and CDR2 SNEGSKA (reference sequence). The CDR3 nucleotides are TGCAGTGCTGAGAGACTAGCGGCTCCAGATACGCAGTATTTT. It encodes CSAERLAAPDTQYF.

This chain joins TRBV11-1 and TRBJ2-1; 12 bases line up with TRBD2. With V trimmed by 5 bases and J by 8 bases, 7 bases remained unmatched. The CDR3 runs 15 residues. The germline V gene has CDR1 SGHAT and CDR2 FQDESV (reference sequence). Here the CDR3 reads CASSQTSGSSDEQFF. CDR3 nucleotides: TGTGCCAGCAGCCAGACTAGCGGGAGTAGTGATGAGCAGTTCTTC.

V gene TRBV6-5 combines with J gene TRBJ2-4; the match to TRBD1 covers 8 bases. TRBJ2-7 matches the DNA end more closely, so the J call is doubtful. Per germline, CDR1 MNHEY and CDR2 SVGAGI. This CDR3 contains 15 residues. The CDR3 DNA follows: TGTGCCAGCAGTTACTCCGACAGGGGAACCTACGAGCAGTACTTC. It yields the protein CASSYSDRGTYEQYF.

V gene TRBV24-1 combines with J gene TRBJ2-5; perhaps TRBD1 as D (6 bases). V was pared by 3 bases and J by 1 base, with 20 bases between. The CDR3 length is 18 residues. Germline V gene sequence: CDR1 KGHDR, CDR2 SFDVKD. CDR3 in amino acids: CATSDPQVGAGLQETQYF. The CDR3, as DNA: TGTGCCACCAGTGATCCACAGGTGGGGGCCGGGCTCCAAGAGACCCAGTACTTC.

The chain joins TRBV3-1 to TRBJ2-1, with 12 bases aligning to TRBD2. After removal of 1 base from V and 10 bases from J, the junction contained 8 bases not matched to a gene. The CDR3 has 16 residues. Germline V gene lookup returns CDR1 LGHDT and CDR2 YNNKEL (reference sequence). The CDR3 loop is CASSQGSGLAGGEQFF. CDR3 DNA: TGTGCCAGCAGCCAAGGATCGGGACTAGCGGGTGGCGAGCAGTTCTTC.

The rearrangement uses TRBV5-1 and TRBJ2-5, with D possibly TRBD1 on 6 matching bases. The CDR3 loop spans 16 amino acids. Germline assignment: CDR1 SGHRS and CDR2 YFSETQ. Trimming cost V 0 bases and J 0 bases, with 12 bases left between them. The CDR3: CASSLDGRGYQETQYF. CDR3 nucleotides: TGCGCCAGCAGCTTGGACGGCAGGGGCTACCAAGAGACCCAGTACTTC.

Only a few counts were recorded for this clonotype. DNA of the CDR3: TGTGCCAGTTGGGGTAGCAATCAGCCCCAGCATTTT. It translates to CASWGSNQPQHF. J is TRBJ1-5 and V is TRBV28; unclear D gene. CDR3 size: 12 residues. Germline V lookup: CDR1 MDHEN, CDR2 SYDVKM. Between the trimmed V and J ends, which lost 9 bases and 0 bases, there was a span of 6 bases.

The V and J genes are TRBV20-1 and TRBJ1-1; TRBD1 aligns across 9 bases. The germline CDR1 and CDR2 sequences are DFQATT and SNEGSKA (reference sequence). The CDR3 has 14 amino acids. J gave up 10 bases and V 6 bases, and 15 bases lay outside the gene matches. The CDR3 bases are TGCAGTGCAAAGGCCGAGACAGGGGGTCTTATAGCTTTCTTT. Protein: CSAKAETGGLIAFF.

The V gene is TRBV29-1, the J gene TRBJ1-3; the D is unclear. CDR3 length: 13 residues. Trimming cost V 7 bases and J 0 bases, with 10 bases left between them. Germline loops: CDR1 SQVTM, CDR2 ANQGSEA. CDR3 in amino acids: CSAQRGSGNTIYF. Here the CDR3 DNA reads TGCAGCGCACAGCGGGGCTCTGGAAACACCATATATTTT.

The rearrangement joins TRBV4-1 to TRBJ2-1, with D perhaps matching TRBD1 or TRBD2 (6 bases each). This CDR3 comprises 16 residues. Germline lookup yields CDR1 MGHRA and CDR2 YSYEKL. Trimming cost V 3 bases and J 1 base, with 13 bases left between them. CDR3 amino acids: CASSHYGGGSYNEQFF. The CDR3 coding sequence is TGCGCCAGCAGCCACTACGGAGGGGGGTCCTACAATGAGCAGTTCTTC.

This clonotype has only a few counts. The genes are TRBV7-9 and TRBJ2-7; 8 bases fit TRBD2. CDR3 length: 14 residues. The germline V gene has CDR1 SEHNR and CDR2 FQNEAQ (reference sequence). The V segment lost 5 bases and the J segment 6 bases; nucleotides outside the gene matches: 9. CDR3 DNA sequence: TGTGCCAGCAGCCAAAGCGGGAGTGGCGGCGAGCAGTACTTC. It specifies CASSQSGSGGEQYF.

The chain uses TRBV20-1 and TRBJ2-7; TRBD2 aligns across 7 bases. Germline V gene sequence: CDR1 DFQATT, CDR2 SNEGSKA (reference sequence). The trim removed 1 base at V and 2 bases at J, leaving 2 bases unmatched. The CDR3 is 13 amino acids. CDR3 sequence reads: CSARGRGTYEQYF. CDR3 in DNA: TGCAGTGCTAGAGGGCGGGGGACCTACGAGCAGTACTTC.

The genes are TRBV5-1 and TRBJ1-1; D ambiguous. This CDR3 is 14 amino acids long. Looked up from germline, CDR1 is SGHRS and CDR2 is YFSETQ. Deletions cut 2 bases from V and 5 bases from J, with 13 bases between. The CDR3 region has the DNA TGCGCCAGCAGCTTAGTCGCGACGAGTACTGAAGCTTTCTTT. Amino acids: CASSLVATSTEAFF.

DNA for the CDR3: TGTGCCAGCAGTTACCTCCAGGAGGTGGCAACCGGGGAGCTGTTTTTT. As protein: CASSYLQEVATGELFF. The genes are TRBV6-2 or TRBV6-3 and TRBJ2-2; tentatively, D is TRBD2 (5 bases). V was clipped by 2 bases and J by 5 bases, with 15 bases between them. Per the germline V gene, CDR1 is MNHEY and CDR2 is SVGEGT. CDR3 length: 16 residues.

This clonotype was seen only once. The genes are TRBV29-1 and TRBJ2-5, with 10 bases matching TRBD2. With the DNA end fitting TRBJ2-7 better, the J assignment may be wrong. The CDR3 sequence is 13 residues long. Germline V CDR1 and CDR2: SQVTM, ANQGSEA. The CDR3 bases are TGCAGCGTTGGGAGACTAGCGGGCTACGAGCAGTACTTC. Translated: CSVGRLAGYEQYF.

This chain links TRBV29-1 with TRBJ2-3; 7 bases match TRBD1. Trimming cost V 6 bases and J 14 bases; bases outside gene matches: 17. CDR1 is SQVTM and CDR2 is ANQGSEA in the germline V gene. This CDR3 spans 13 amino acids. The CDR3 reads CSVPAQWDRYAYF. The CDR3 DNA sequence: TGCAGCGTCCCGGCACAGTGGGACAGATACGCGTATTTT.

Worth noting for this clonotype: Compared with germline, one end of the junction differs, possibly owing to a read error. The chain links TRBV4-1 to TRBJ2-7, with TRBD1 matching over 10 bases. CDR3 size: 13 residues. Germline V gene data show CDR1 as MGHRA and CDR2 as YSYEKL. CDR3 bases: TGCACCAGCAAAGGGACAGGGGCCTACGAGCAGTACTTC. Residues: CTSKGTGAYEQYF.